Sequencing of this T cell receptor (beta chain) was carried out in a study of cytomegalovirus exposure and HLA in healthy donors. The ends lost 3 bases at V and 6 bases at J; junction bases unmatched: 5. CDR3 length equals 15 residues. The germline CDR1 and CDR2 sequences are LNHNV and YYDKDF (reference sequence). Study findings and constraints: An observed cluster of highly shared sequence variants was recorded as a likely sequencing artifact. Roughly uniform sequencing depth across donors was assumed, possibly incorrectly. Common viral pathogens (according to a later analysis) appeared linked to several of the most significant clusters.

Concerning this clone itself: What it recognizes is unknown.

Primers for the PCR totalled 60 Vbeta and 13 Jbeta. Data came from immunoSEQ multiplex PCR; TCRdb stores just in-frame clones and leaves some out. This sample's table reports about 160,000 clones. The clonotype was recovered from a woman aged 55-70 years in good health and CMV-seronegative. The gene calls are TRBV15 and TRBJ2-1; 10 bases fit TRBD2. The sample consisted of PBMCs. The CDR3 region is CATSRGTSVGNEQFF. CDR3 sequence (DNA): TGTGCCACCAGCAGGGGGACTAGCGTAGGCAATGAGCAGTTCTTC.